This TCR beta chain was sequenced during a study of PD-1 blockade in classical Hodgkin lymphoma. General study points: Patients who responded completely had about the same baseline diversity as newly diagnosed patients. Newly diagnosed patients had baseline TCR diversity that was reportedly lower than that of healthy donors. What caused the repertoire differences, perhaps disease activity or prior therapy, remains undefined.

Following autologous stem cell transplantation, relapse occurred in every patient, and exposure to brentuximab vedotin varied. Responses achieved at best were complete response, partial response or progressive disease. To note about this clone: The target antigen is unknown.

Produced via immunoSEQ multiplex PCR; TCRdb's table is partial and in-frame only. The sample shows 21,000 or so clones, 77% of them seen only once. Here the sequenced sample was peripheral blood mononuclear cells (PBMCs), taken before the second cycle of nivolumab. This receptor was obtained from a human donor with classical Hodgkin lymphoma.

The CDR3 coding sequence is TGCAGTGCTGGCGGCCACACTGAAGCTTTCTTT. This translates into CSAGGHTEAFF. V and J are TRBV20-1 and TRBJ1-1; D is uncertain. Trimming left V 5 bases short and J 3 bases short, with 7 bases between. Germline-derived CDR1 and CDR2 are DFQATT and SNEGSKA (reference sequence). The CDR3 loop spans 11 amino acids.